The 26 T cell receptor beta chains below were found in one sample sequenced in a study of blood T cell repertoires in COVID-19. Repertoires were generated with immunoSEQ multiplex PCR, while TCRdb's copy carries only in-frame clones and drops some. The data hold about 170,000 clones, with 85% observed a single time. Sequences were obtained from peripheral blood. All receptors come from a human donor with acute or convalescent COVID-19. The donor label of this sample is uncertain.

The CDR3 nucleotides are TGTGCCAGTAGTCAACTAGCCTACACCGGGGAGCTGTTTTTT. Its protein is CASSQLAYTGELFF. The chain couples TRBV19 to TRBJ2-2, with D possibly TRBD2 on 6 matching bases. The CDR3 spans 14 residues. V was clipped by 5 bases and J by 3 bases, with 10 bases between them. Germline values: CDR1 LNHDA, CDR2 SQIVND (reference sequence).

This clone appeared a single time. The V gene is TRBV27, the J gene TRBJ1-3; D not resolved. CDR1 and CDR2 (germline): MNHEY, SMNVEV (reference sequence). The CDR3 consists of 13 residues. Trimming shortened V by 3 bases and J by 0 bases, and 3 bases separated the two germline ends. The CDR3 nucleotides are TGTGCCAGCAGTTTTAGCTCTGGAAACACCATATATTTT. The encoded protein is CASSFSSGNTIYF.

V and J are TRBV7-3 and TRBJ2-5, with a tentative D call TRBD1 (5 bases). Germline CDR1 reads SGHTA; CDR2 reads FQGTGA. This CDR3 has 13 residues. The V gene lost 0 bases and the J gene lost 7 bases, with 9 bases spanning the gap. DNA for the CDR3: TGTGCCAGCAGCTTAACGAGTCAGGGGACCCAGTACTTC. Its protein is CASSLTSQGTQYF.

This sequence joins TRBV5-1 and TRBJ1-2; 8 bases fit TRBD1. The germline V gene encodes CDR1 SGHRS and CDR2 YFSETQ. Losses at the gene ends were 7 bases for V and 3 bases for J; bases not matched to a gene: 17. The CDR3 runs to 17 residues. The CDR3 is CASGSEPRGRSDYGYTF. The DNA of the CDR3 is TGCGCCAGCGGATCCGAGCCCAGGGGGCGATCGGACTATGGCTACACCTTC. Full variable domain (missing parts from reference TRBV5-1 and TRBJ1-2): KAGVTQTPRYLIKTRGQQVTLSCSPISGHRSVSWYQQTPGQGLQFLFEYFSETQRNKGNFPGRFSGRQFSNSRSEMNVSTLELGDSALYLCASGSEPRGRSDYGYTFGSGTRLTVV.

The rearrangement joins TRBV25-1 to TRBJ2-1; TRBD2 aligns across 10 bases. Trimming at V came to 4 bases and at J to 7 bases, leaving 7 bases not matched to a gene. There are 15 residues in the CDR3. Germline values: CDR1 MGHDK, CDR2 SYGVNS. The CDR3 reads CASSVGTSVSNEQFF. DNA of the CDR3: TGTGCCAGCAGTGTCGGGACTAGCGTTTCGAATGAGCAGTTCTTC.

This clone has just one count. The CDR3 sequence is CAWSAPPRGTGEQYF. The CDR3 DNA sequence: TGTGCCTGGAGTGCACCCCCGCGGGGGACGGGCGAGCAGTACTTC. The rearrangement uses TRBV30 and TRBJ2-7; 7 bases agree with TRBD2. The V gene's germline CDR1 is GTSNPN and CDR2 SVGIG (reference sequence). With 1 base clipped from V and 6 bases from J, the junction kept 12 bases outside the gene matches. The length of the CDR3 is 15 residues.

V usage is TRBV7-2 and J usage is TRBJ2-5, with unresolved D. Germline CDR1 is SGHTA and CDR2 is FQGNSA. The CDR3 is 15 amino acids. Trimming took off 1 base at V and 5 bases at J, with 14 bases between the two ends. The CDR3 reads CASSLDGVQWETQYF. The CDR3 bases are TGTGCCAGCAGCTTAGATGGAGTCCAGTGGGAGACCCAGTACTTC.

The chain has TRBV12-3 or TRBV12-4 and TRBJ1-2, with a weak D call TRBD1 (5 bases). V lost 6 bases and J lost 6, with 14 bases in between. The CDR3 contains 13 residues. The CDR3 nucleotides are TGTGCCAGCAGCCCAGGGAATCAAAATGGCTACACCTTC. The encoded protein is CASSPGNQNGYTF.

There are a few counts of this clone. This chain connects TRBV11-3 to TRBJ1-1; 9 positions agree with TRBD1. V was clipped by 5 bases and J by 4 bases; unmatched bases: 5. The V gene's germline CDR1 is SGHNT and CDR2 YENEEA. The CDR3 sequence is 14 residues long. CDR3 nucleotides: TGTGCCAGCAGCCCTGGACAGGGGAGCACTGAAGCTTTCTTT. This translates into CASSPGQGSTEAFF.

The chain has TRBV19 and TRBJ2-2; no clear D. Germline CDR1 and CDR2: LNHDA and SQIVND (reference sequence). V shed 1 base and J shed 0 bases, with 3 bases lying between them. The CDR3 has 14 residues. CDR3 loop: CASSIGPNTGELFF. CDR3 DNA sequence: TGTGCCAGTAGTATAGGGCCGAACACCGGGGAGCTGTTTTTT.

The chain joins TRBV7-2 to TRBJ2-7; D is uncertain. Germline assignment: CDR1 SGHTA and CDR2 FQGNSA. The CDR3 is 12 residues long. The ends were cut back, 4 bases at V and 1 base at J, with 5 bases in the middle. The DNA for the CDR3 is TGTGCCAGCAGCTCACATTCCTACGAGCAGTACTTC. Protein sequence: CASSSHSYEQYF. Combining the CDR3 with reference TRBV7-2 and TRBJ2-7 gives the whole variable domain GAGVSQSPSNKVTEKGKDVELRCDPISGHTALYWYRQSLGQGLEFLIYFQGNSAPDKSGLPSDRFSAERTGGSVSTLTIQRTQQEDSAVYLCASSSHSYEQYFGPGTRLTVT.

The gene calls are TRBV19 and TRBJ1-3, with 7 bases lining up with TRBD1. V lost 5 bases and J lost 12; bases outside the gene matches: 4. Germline V gene lookup returns CDR1 LNHDA and CDR2 SQIVND (reference sequence). There are 11 residues in the CDR3. The CDR3 loop reads CASSGRQGIYF. CDR3 nucleotide sequence: TGTGCCAGTAGTGGGAGACAGGGCATATATTTT.

The chain is built from TRBV9 and TRBJ1-2; 8 nucleotides line up with TRBD1. Germline CDR1 reads SGDLS; CDR2 reads YYNGEE. With V trimmed by 0 bases and J by 8 bases, 9 bases remained unmatched. This CDR3 comprises 15 residues. CDR3 amino acids: CASSVVPRGLGGYTF. The CDR3 DNA sequence: TGTGCCAGCAGCGTAGTCCCCAGGGGGCTCGGGGGCTACACCTTC.

The chain employs TRBV6-5 and TRBJ1-2, with 8 bases fitting TRBD1. Trimming at V came to 0 bases and at J to 10 bases, leaving 4 bases not matched to a gene. CDR1 is MNHEY and CDR2 is SVGAGI in the germline V gene. This CDR3 spans 13 amino acids. CDR3 DNA sequence: TGTGCCAGCAGTTACTCGGACAGGGCCGACTACACCTTC. Translation gives CASSYSDRADYTF.

The J gene is TRBJ1-1, the V gene TRBV5-5, with 7 bases that match TRBD1. The CDR3 contains 13 residues. J was trimmed by 7 bases and V by 4 bases; bases with no gene match: 7. CDR1 SGHKS and CDR2 YYEKEE come from the germline V gene (reference sequence). The CDR3 sequence is CASSPRTGVEAFF. CDR3 in DNA: TGTGCCAGCAGCCCACGGACAGGCGTTGAAGCTTTCTTT.

This clone was observed a single time. The chain joins TRBV18 to TRBJ1-4; the match to TRBD1 covers 7 bases. Germline CDR1 is KGHSH and CDR2 is LQKENI. V trimming: 0 bases; J trimming: 5 bases; junction bases outside the gene matches: 6. The CDR3 runs to 16 residues. The CDR3 DNA sequence: TGTGCCAGCTCACCACCCTTCGGGACAGCAAATGAAAAACTGTTTTTT. Protein sequence: CASSPPFGTANEKLFF.

This chain connects TRBV28 to TRBJ1-4; TRBD1 might be the D (5 bases). Trimming shortened V by 3 bases and J by 8 bases, and 19 bases separated the two germline ends. Looked up from germline, CDR1 is MDHEN and CDR2 is SYDVKM. This CDR3 comprises 16 residues. CDR3 protein: CASSFGTSAAGEKLFF. CDR3 in DNA: TGTGCCAGCAGTTTCGGGACTTCGGCCGCGGGGGAAAAACTGTTTTTT.

J is TRBJ1-1 and V is TRBV27; 8 bases align to TRBD1. J was trimmed by 11 bases and V by 3 bases; bases with no gene match: 17. This CDR3 comprises 16 residues. CDR1 is MNHEY and CDR2 is SMNVEV in the germline V gene (reference sequence). The CDR3 coding sequence is TGTGCCAGCAGTTTGAACCAGGGGGCTGGGGGGCGGTTGGCTTTCTTT. It is translated as CASSLNQGAGGRLAFF.

The V gene is TRBV5-1, the J gene TRBJ1-2; 10 bases are a match to TRBD1. Germline V lookup: CDR1 SGHRS, CDR2 YFSETQ. V gave up 4 bases and J gave up 7 bases; unmatched junction bases: 4. This CDR3 contains 13 residues. The CDR3 loop reads CASSVGQGGGYTF. In DNA form, the CDR3 reads TGCGCCAGCAGCGTTGGACAGGGGGGTGGCTACACCTTC.

J is TRBJ1-4 and V is TRBV30, with 7 bases lining up with TRBD1. With 0 bases clipped from V and 8 bases from J, the junction kept 3 bases outside the gene matches. Germline V lookup: CDR1 GTSNPN, CDR2 SVGIG (reference sequence). This CDR3 spans 13 amino acids. CDR3 nucleotides: TGTGCCTGGAGTGTAGGGGGCCGGGAAAAACTGTTTTTT. It codes for CAWSVGGREKLFF. The full variable domain, rest sourced from reference TRBV30 and TRBJ1-4, is SQTIHQWPATLVQPVGSPLSLECTVEGTSNPNLYWYRQAAGRGLQLLFYSVGIGQISSEVPQNLSASRPQDRQFILSSKKLLLSDSGFYLCAWSVGGREKLFFGSGTQLSVL.

The V gene is TRBV11-2, the J gene TRBJ2-7, with 10 nucleotides matching TRBD1. Germline assignment: CDR1 SGHAT and CDR2 FQNNGV. V trimming: 6 bases; J trimming: 3 bases; junction bases outside the gene matches: 11. CDR3 size: 16 residues. The CDR3 region is CASRTTSGTGDYEQYF. The DNA for the CDR3 is TGTGCCAGCAGGACTACATCCGGGACAGGGGACTACGAGCAGTACTTC.

The J gene is TRBJ2-3, the V gene TRBV6-5; D is possibly TRBD2 (5 bases). This CDR3 has 14 residues. The ends were cut back, 10 bases at V and 5 bases at J, with 19 bases in the middle. Germline V lookup: CDR1 MNHEY, CDR2 SVGAGI. CDR3 sequence reads: CATARPGSQDTQYF. The CDR3 DNA is TGTGCCACCGCGCGGCCGGGGAGTCAAGATACGCAGTATTTT.

V is TRBV6-5 and J is TRBJ2-7, with 9 bases fitting TRBD1. The CDR3 loop spans 14 amino acids. From germline, CDR1 is MNHEY and CDR2 SVGAGI. V dropped 2 bases and J dropped 6; count of bases not matched to a gene: 5. DNA of the CDR3: TGTGCCAGCAGTTACACCACAGGGGGCGGCGAGCAGTACTTC. It codes for CASSYTTGGGEQYF.

The genes are TRBV19 and TRBJ1-4, with TRBD1 as a possible D gene (6 bases). V was cut by 5 bases and J by 10 bases, with 17 bases left in between. In germline, CDR1 is LNHDA, CDR2 SQIVND (reference sequence). The CDR3 is 14 residues long. CDR3 sequence: CASSVLRTDGKLFF. The CDR3 nucleotides read TGTGCCAGTAGTGTGCTTAGGACAGACGGAAAACTGTTTTTT.

CDR3 protein: CASSYSGTGRQPQHF. The DNA for the CDR3 is TGTGCCAGCAGTTACTCCGGGACAGGCCGTCAGCCCCAGCATTTT. The J gene is TRBJ1-5, the V gene TRBV6-2 or TRBV6-3; 8 nucleotides agree with TRBD1. The CDR3 sequence is 15 residues long. Per germline, CDR1 MNHEY and CDR2 SVGEGT. V shed 0 bases, J shed 6 bases, and the junction held 4 bases outside the gene matches.

CDR3 protein: CSVTRGAGGVTEAFF. The CDR3 DNA follows: TGCAGCGTCACGCGAGGGGCAGGGGGTGTCACTGAAGCTTTCTTT. The rearrangement links TRBV29-1 to TRBJ1-1; 7 nucleotides agree with TRBD1. The CDR3 covers 15 residues. CDR1 is SQVTM and CDR2 is ANQGSEA in the germline V gene. V dropped 6 bases and J dropped 4; count of bases not matched to a gene: 14.